This T cell receptor beta chain was obtained from a study of beta chain features in type 1 diabetes (dated by TCRdb to the late 2010s). Regarding the research as a whole: Mean age, gender distribution, total cell number and subset yield were not different between patients and healthy donors. A total of roughly 100 million sorted cells were examined across all samples, and the number of cells per subset was strongly correlated with RNA yield. The study compared the TCRB repertoires of sorted circulating CD4+ T cell subsets in recently diagnosed type 1 diabetes patients with those in matched healthy donors. Naive and central memory subsets were obtained from all 30 or so donors, but regulatory and stem cell-like memory subsets were isolated from only 8 patients and roughly 8 healthy donors. What the authors observed across the whole study: Because cDNA was sequenced instead of genomic DNA, highly expressing activated cells could be over-represented, though the groups showed no difference in activation or CD3 levels. Naive, central memory and regulatory TCRB repertoires appeared to be more alike among patients than among healthy donors. Because the HLA sub-analyses included only small numbers of individuals, any influence of HLA type on TCRB rearrangement was left unresolved. A moderate but significant shortening of TCRB CDR3 length was observed in type 1 diabetes patients in all four CD4+ subsets. At VDJ recombination sites, type 1 diabetes patients had fewer insertions and more deleted nucleotides, which implies abnormalities in thymic rearrangement. PCR may preferentially amplify shorter templates, but because patient and control samples were amplified and corrected together, any resulting skew would affect both groups equally.

The CDR3 starts with the cysteine, ends with the phenylalanine, and has 17 residues. Just CDR3 DNA is preserved here, 51 bases in frame from base 1. The V and J ends are trimmed by 3 bases and 2 bases, leaving 18 bases between them. Per the germline V gene, LGHNA is the CDR1 and YSLEER is the CDR2. A single peripheral blood draw of about 116 mL on average was collected from each donor into heparinised tubes. Using a panel that included CD45RO, CCR7, CD25, CD127, CD95 and CD27, naive, central memory, regulatory and stem cell-like memory CD4+ T cells were sorted on a BD FACSAria II. Purity was above 95% for every sorted population. PBMCs were isolated immediately by Lymphoprep density gradient centrifugation and stained directly without culture. So that batch effects would be minimized, each experiment stained and sorted samples in pairs, pairing one healthy donor with one patient. The entire isolated RNA was reverse transcribed using the High Capacity cDNA Reverse Transcription Kit, and thus expressed TCRB transcripts were sequenced. Deep immunoSEQ sequencing was applied to naive, central memory and regulatory T cell samples, giving an average of approximately 3.8 million total reads per sample. Sorted cells were lysed in RLT buffer and RNA was extracted with DNase-treated RNeasy Micro or Mini kits, depending on cell number. Each cell subset was processed on its own to prevent cross-contamination, while patient and healthy donor samples were processed together. The immunoSEQ multiplex PCR was used to amplify TCRB sequences from cDNA, yielding 87-bp fragments that span the CDR3 region. Sequencing of the amplicons was done on the Illumina HiSeq platform. The published analysis was carried out like this. PCR bias was computationally corrected using synthetic template baselines, reads within Hamming distance 2 were collapsed, and singletons that could not be merged were discarded. Reads were aligned against IMGT so that V, D and J genes, CDR3 length and insertions or deletions at six rearrangement sites could be assigned. Within each subset, clonotype counts were normalized to sorted cell number, after which true diversity and Gini coefficients were computed with the tcR R package. The overlap coefficient, calculated on TCRB nucleotide sequences, was used to measure repertoire sharing. As a proxy for the pre-selection repertoire, out-of-frame TCRB sequences from naive cells were analyzed. In TCRdb, the immuneACCESS table is reduced to in-frame sequences with V and J assigned. These tables do not hold every clone; where another copy was compared, an unresolved V gene accounts for under half, and the others remain unexplained. For V, J and clone size, that table is used; D and trimming come from the DNA. The sample table lists approximately 340,000 clones, roughly 16% of them with a count of one. The ten top clones hold about 0.018% of the sample.

Of note for this clone: Its antigen is still unknown. Base qualities are missing; no much larger clone stands one base away.

The chain is encoded by TRBV4-3 joined to TRBJ2-3; D gene: possibly TRBD2, on 5 matching bases. The sample consisted of naive CD4+ T cells from blood. According to the study, the label for this sample's cell subset or site signals: true naive CD4+ T cells. The TCR was taken from a woman under 30 in good health. The DNA sequence is as follows: TGCGCCAGCAGCCATGAGGGTCTAACATTCCACACAGATACGCAGTATTTT. Its translation reads: CASSHEGLTFHTDTQYF.